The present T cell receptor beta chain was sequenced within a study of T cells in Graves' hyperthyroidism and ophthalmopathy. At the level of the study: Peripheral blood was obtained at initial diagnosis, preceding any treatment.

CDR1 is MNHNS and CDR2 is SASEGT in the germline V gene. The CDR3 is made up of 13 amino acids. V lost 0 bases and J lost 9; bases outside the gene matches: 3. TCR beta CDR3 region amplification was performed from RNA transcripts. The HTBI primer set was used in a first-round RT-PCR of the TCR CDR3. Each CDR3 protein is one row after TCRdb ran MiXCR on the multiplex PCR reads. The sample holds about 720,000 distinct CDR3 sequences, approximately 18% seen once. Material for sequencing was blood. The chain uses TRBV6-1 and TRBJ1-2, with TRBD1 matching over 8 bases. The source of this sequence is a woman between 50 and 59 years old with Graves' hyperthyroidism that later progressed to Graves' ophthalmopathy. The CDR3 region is CASSEADRVRYTF. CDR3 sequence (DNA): TGTGCCAGCAGTGAAGCGGACAGGGTACGCTACACCTTC.